The clone carrying this TCR beta chain was seen only a few times. Its antigen is undetermined. This sample was taken from a study of T cells after yellow fever vaccination. Across the study: Low-cell-number fractions underwent preparation using SMART-Seq v4 Ultra Low Input.

Between the trimmed V and J ends, which lost 4 bases and 1 base, there was a span of 14 bases. The CDR3 contains 16 residues. Germline CDR1 SGHRS, CDR2 YFSETQ. Study-level findings and limits: Sorted repertoires could include abundant contaminating clonotypes from bulk cells.

TCR cDNA, made by 5'RACE template switching, carried an added universal primer site and UMIs. TCRdb independently ran MiXCR on the 5' RACE reads; one entry per CDR3 protein. Among some 600,000 distinct CDR3 sequences, 12% were seen once, and the ten largest hold about 15%. The source of this sequence is a man aged 25 to 45 who received the YFV17D yellow fever vaccine. The sample consisted of PBMCs, taken on the day of the yellow fever booster vaccination. The chain links TRBV5-1 to TRBJ2-2; either TRBD1 or TRBD2 may supply D (6 bases each). As DNA, the CDR3 is TGCGCCAGCAGCCCGGGGGCTAGCAGGAACACCGGGGAGCTGTTTTTT. This sequence encodes CASSPGASRNTGELFF.